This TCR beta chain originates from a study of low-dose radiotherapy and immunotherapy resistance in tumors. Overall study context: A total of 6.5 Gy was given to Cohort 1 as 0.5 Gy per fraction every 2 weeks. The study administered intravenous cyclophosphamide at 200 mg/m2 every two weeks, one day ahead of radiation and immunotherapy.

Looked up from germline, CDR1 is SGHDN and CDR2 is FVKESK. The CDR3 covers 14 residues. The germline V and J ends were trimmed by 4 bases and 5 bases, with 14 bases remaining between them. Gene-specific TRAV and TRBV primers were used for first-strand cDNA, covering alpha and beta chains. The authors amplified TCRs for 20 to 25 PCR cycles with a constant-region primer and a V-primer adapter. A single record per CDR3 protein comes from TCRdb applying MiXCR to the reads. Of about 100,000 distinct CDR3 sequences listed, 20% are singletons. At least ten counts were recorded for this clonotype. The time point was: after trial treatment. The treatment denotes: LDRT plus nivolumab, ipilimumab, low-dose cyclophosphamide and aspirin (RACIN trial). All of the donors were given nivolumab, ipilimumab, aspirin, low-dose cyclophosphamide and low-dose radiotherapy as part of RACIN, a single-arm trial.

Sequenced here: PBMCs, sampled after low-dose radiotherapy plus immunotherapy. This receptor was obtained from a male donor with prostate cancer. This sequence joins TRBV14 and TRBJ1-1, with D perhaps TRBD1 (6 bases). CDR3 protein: CASSPKGGRTEAFF. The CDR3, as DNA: TGTGCCAGCAGCCCCAAGGGGGGGAGGACTGAAGCTTTCTTT.